Below are 30 T cell receptor beta chains sequenced from a single sample in a study of blood T cells in healthy people across ages. Combining a sample-barcoded 5' primer with a J-beta primer mix, a second PCR ran for roughly 7 to 12 cycles. One entry per CDR3 protein results from TCRdb running MiXCR on the 5' RACE reads. Among 350,000 to 450,000 distinct CDR3 sequences, roughly half were seen once, and the ten largest hold about 54%. The material sequenced was blood. These TCRs come from a man in his sixties in good health.

CDR3 sequence: CSARKASGYEQYF. The DNA of the CDR3 is TGCAGTGCTAGGAAGGCTAGCGGCTACGAGCAGTACTTC. The V gene is TRBV20-1, the J gene TRBJ2-4; TRBD2 aligns across 7 bases. The J call may be wrong; the DNA end is better matched by TRBJ2-7. The CDR3 is 13 residues long. From germline, CDR1 is DFQATT and CDR2 SNEGSKA (reference sequence).

The gene calls are TRBV12-5 and TRBJ2-5, with D hard to call. This CDR3 has 12 amino acids. Trimming left V 1 base short and J 7 bases short, with 7 bases between. CDR1 and CDR2 from the germline V gene are LGHNT and FRNRAP. In DNA form, the CDR3 reads TGTGCTAGTGGTTTGGACAAGTTGACCCAGTACTTC. It translates to CASGLDKLTQYF.

The chain has TRBV5-1 and TRBJ2-3; maybe TRBD2 (5 bases). V was trimmed by 0 bases and J by 2 bases, leaving 10 bases between them. The CDR3 is 15 amino acids. Germline CDR1 reads SGHRS; CDR2 reads YFSETQ. Here the CDR3 reads CASSLEDGNTDTQYF. The CDR3 bases are TGCGCCAGCAGCTTGGAGGACGGGAACACAGATACGCAGTATTTT.

The genes are TRBV18 and TRBJ1-2; possible D gene TRBD1, 5 bases. V lost 6 bases, J lost 6 bases, and 14 bases lay in between. The CDR3 is 13 amino acids. Germline V gene data show CDR1 as KGHSH and CDR2 as LQKENI. This chain's CDR3 is CASSPSRGDGYTF. The DNA of the CDR3 is TGTGCCAGCTCCCCCTCCCGAGGGGATGGCTACACCTTC.

The J gene is TRBJ2-1, the V gene TRBV12-3 or TRBV12-4, with unresolved D. This CDR3 comprises 15 residues. The V gene lost 2 bases and the J gene lost 0 bases, with 8 bases spanning the gap. This CDR3 is CASSLYQSSYNEQFF. As DNA, the CDR3 is TGTGCCAGCAGTTTATACCAGAGCTCCTACAATGAGCAGTTCTTC.

This clonotype was seen more than once but under ten times. This CDR3 is CASSLDWNEQFF. In DNA form, the CDR3 reads TGCGCCAGCAGCTTGGATTGGAATGAGCAGTTCTTC. This chain joins TRBV5-1 and TRBJ2-1; D gene unclear. The V and J ends lost 0 bases and 7 bases respectively, with 5 bases between them. The CDR3 sequence is 12 residues long. The germline gives CDR1 SGHRS, CDR2 YFSETQ. Full variable domain (rest looked up from reference TRBV5-1 and TRBJ2-1): KAGVTQTPRYLIKTRGQQVTLSCSPISGHRSVSWYQQTPGQGLQFLFEYFSETQRNKGNFPGRFSGRQFSNSRSEMNVSTLELGDSALYLCASSLDWNEQFFGPGTRLTVL.

The CDR3 bases are TGTGCCAGCAGCCAAGTACGTAGAATCGGAGAGACCCAGTACTTC. This codes for CASSQVRRIGETQYF. The rearrangement uses TRBV3-1 and TRBJ2-5; D gene unclear. This CDR3 has 15 residues. Trimming left V 1 base short and J 4 bases short, with 13 bases between. Germline lookup yields CDR1 LGHDT and CDR2 YNNKEL (reference sequence).

Concerning this clonotype itself: Sequence at one end of the junction differs from germline and may be a read error. The rearrangement joins TRBV7-2 to TRBJ2-2, with TRBD2 matching 10 bases. The CDR3 totals 15 residues. Germline-derived CDR1 and CDR2 are SGHTA and FQGNSA. This chain's CDR3 is CANSGGGRNTGELFF. The CDR3 DNA sequence: TGTGCCAACAGCGGGGGGGGCAGGAACACCGGGGAGCTGTTTTTT.

This chain links TRBV12-3 or TRBV12-4 with TRBJ1-5, with D perhaps matching TRBD1 (6 bases). V lost 6 bases to trimming and J lost 2 bases, with 14 bases between them. This CDR3 is 15 amino acids long. The CDR3 bases are TGTGCCAGCAGCCTAACAGGGAGTCGCAATCAGCCCCAGCATTTT. Translated: CASSLTGSRNQPQHF.

This clonotype was counted ten times or more. The chain is built from TRBV20-1 and TRBJ1-6; unclear D gene. Germline loops: CDR1 DFQATT, CDR2 SNEGSKA (reference sequence). CDR3 length: 15 amino acids. The V end lost 3 bases, the J end lost 4 bases, and 13 bases lay between the germline ends. The CDR3 protein is CSARPGSTYNSPLHF. The CDR3 DNA sequence: TGCAGTGCTAGGCCCGGGTCGACATATAATTCACCCCTCCACTTT.

This chain connects TRBV3-1 to TRBJ1-2, with no clear D. The ends were cut back, 0 bases at V and 4 bases at J, with 9 bases in the middle. CDR3 size: 14 residues. CDR1 LGHDT and CDR2 YNNKEL come from the germline V gene (reference sequence). For the CDR3, the DNA is TGTGCCAGCAGCCAAGACCGGATCTCCTATGGCTACACCTTC. Translated, it gives CASSQDRISYGYTF. Variable domain in full (rest from reference TRBV3-1 and TRBJ1-2): DTAVSQTPKYLVTQMGNDKSIKCEQNLGHDTMYWYKQDSKKFLKIMFSYNNKELIINETVPNRFSPKSPDKAHLNLHINSLELGDSAVYFCASSQDRISYGYTFGSGTRLTVV.

Here the CDR3 DNA reads TGTGCCTGTCGTTATGAAGGCACTGAAGCTTTCTTT. This sequence encodes CACRYEGTEAFF. The chain links TRBV12-3 or TRBV12-4 to TRBJ1-1; unclear D gene. V was pared by 11 bases and J by 4 bases, with 14 bases between. The CDR3 loop spans 12 amino acids.

Here the CDR3 reads CASAATRTPRETQYF. CDR3 in DNA: TGTGCCAGCGCTGCCACCCGGACGCCCCGAGAGACCCAGTACTTC. This chain connects TRBV6-1 to TRBJ2-5, with no clear D. Trimming took off 8 bases at V and 4 bases at J, with 20 bases between the two ends. The CDR3 sequence is 15 residues long. Germline V gene lookup returns CDR1 MNHNS and CDR2 SASEGT.

This clonotype was seen more than once but under ten times. The rearrangement uses TRBV7-2 and TRBJ2-7; D remains unclear. Germline V gene sequence: CDR1 SGHTA, CDR2 FQGNSA. There are 15 residues in the CDR3. V was trimmed by 5 bases and J by 7 bases, leaving 21 bases between them. The CDR3 loop reads CASSTHGPMPGEQYF. Written as DNA, the CDR3 is TGTGCCAGCAGCACCCACGGACCGATGCCCGGGGAGCAGTACTTC.

This clonotype was observed a few times. V gene TRBV9 combines with J gene TRBJ2-3, with D possibly being TRBD1 (6 bases). V lost 4 bases to trimming and J lost 5 bases, with 17 bases between them. In germline, CDR1 is SGDLS, CDR2 YYNGEE. The CDR3 extends over 15 amino acids. The CDR3 is CASSQAGTLLDTQYF. The CDR3 DNA is TGTGCCAGCAGCCAAGCTGGGACACTGCTAGATACGCAGTATTTT.

A word on this clonotype: A read error may produce the germline difference seen at one junction end. The chain recombines TRBV10-2 with TRBJ1-1; possibly TRBD1 for D (6 bases). Germline CDR1 is WSHSY and CDR2 is SAAADI. The CDR3 consists of 15 residues. As DNA, the CDR3 is TGCGCCAACCTCGGTCCACAGGGAGTGAACACTGGAGCTTTCTTT. Translated: CANLGPQGVNTGAFF.

The V gene is TRBV6-5, the J gene TRBJ2-3; a weak D match, TRBD1 (5 bases). CDR1 and CDR2 from the germline V gene are MNHEY and SVGAGI. There are 17 residues in the CDR3. The V end lost 0 bases, the J end lost 0 bases, and 13 bases lay between the germline ends. The CDR3 sequence is CASSYSPVQGSTDTQYF. As DNA, the CDR3 is TGTGCCAGCAGTTACTCTCCCGTCCAGGGCAGCACAGATACGCAGTATTTT.

The V gene is TRBV4-3, the J gene TRBJ2-5; D is possibly TRBD1 (5 bases). The germline V gene has CDR1 LGHNA and CDR2 YSLEER. This CDR3 comprises 13 residues. V was clipped by 2 bases and J by 4 bases, with 8 bases between them. CDR3 bases: TGCGCCAGCAGCCAAAATGGGGCAGAGACCCAGTACTTC. Translating it yields CASSQNGAETQYF.

This clonotype was counted a few times. The chain uses TRBV7-2 and TRBJ2-1; 7 bases are shared with TRBD2. Germline V lookup: CDR1 SGHTA, CDR2 FQGNSA. The CDR3 is made up of 13 amino acids. After removal of 5 bases from V and 10 bases from J, the junction contained 8 bases not matched to a gene. The CDR3 loop is CASSPKKAGEQFF. The CDR3, as DNA: TGTGCCAGCAGCCCAAAGAAAGCGGGAGAGCAGTTCTTC. Full variable domain (rest looked up from reference TRBV7-2 and TRBJ2-1): GAGVSQSPSNKVTEKGKDVELRCDPISGHTALYWYRQSLGQGLEFLIYFQGNSAPDKSGLPSDRFSAERTGGSVSTLTIQRTQQEDSAVYLCASSPKKAGEQFFGPGTRLTVL.

The CDR3 DNA is TGTGCCACCAGCAGAGAGAGGGTCTCCGGGGAGCTGTTTTTT. Translation: CATSRERVSGELFF. V usage is TRBV15 and J usage is TRBJ2-2; weak D call: TRBD2 (5 bases). From germline, CDR1 is LNHNV and CDR2 YYDKDF (reference sequence). This CDR3 has 14 amino acids. The V gene lost 0 bases and the J gene lost 6 bases, with 8 bases spanning the gap.

This clonotype occurred many times. This chain connects TRBV15 to TRBJ2-7; D is ambiguous. Germline assignment: CDR1 LNHNV and CDR2 YYDKDF (reference sequence). The germline V and J ends were trimmed by 0 bases and 0 bases, with 9 bases remaining between them. The CDR3 has 15 residues. The CDR3 sequence: CATSRDSLGSYEQYF. The CDR3 coding sequence is TGTGCCACCAGCAGAGATTCCCTCGGCTCCTACGAGCAGTACTTC. Full variable domain (rest looked up from reference TRBV15 and TRBJ2-7): DAMVIQNPRYQVTQFGKPVTLSCSQTLNHNVMYWYQQKSSQAPKLLFHYYDKDFNNEADTPDNFQSRRPNTSFCFLDIRSPGLGDTAMYLCATSRDSLGSYEQYFGPGTRLTVT.

V gene TRBV20-1 combines with J gene TRBJ1-2, with D hard to call. The V gene's germline CDR1 is DFQATT and CDR2 SNEGSKA (reference sequence). The CDR3 is 13 residues long. V lost 6 bases and J 2 bases, leaving 13 bases between the germline ends. The CDR3 DNA reads as TGCAGTGCCCCTCACAGAAGGAACTATGGCTACACCTTC. Translated, it gives CSAPHRRNYGYTF.

This clonotype was seen ten or more times. The rearrangement uses TRBV12-3 or TRBV12-4 and TRBJ2-1; D call uncertain. The CDR3 totals 11 residues. V was trimmed by 4 bases and J by 7 bases, leaving 5 bases between them. The CDR3 nucleotides read TGTGCCAGCAGTTCTTTGAATGAGCAGTTCTTC. It is translated as CASSSLNEQFF.

This chain connects TRBV7-2 to TRBJ2-1; TRBD2 is a possible D gene (5 bases). The CDR3 spans 13 residues. V was shortened by 4 bases and J by 9 bases, with 13 bases between the two germline ends. Germline V gene lookup returns CDR1 SGHTA and CDR2 FQGNSA. The CDR3 nucleotides are TGTGCCAGCAGCTCTCTCGGGGTGGGTGAGCAGTTCTTC. It is translated as CASSSLGVGEQFF.

The chain combines TRBV5-6 with TRBJ1-2; 8 bases map to TRBD1. V shed 1 base, J shed 0 bases, and the junction held 5 bases outside the gene matches. The CDR3 is 16 amino acids. In germline, CDR1 is SGHDT, CDR2 YYEEEE. The CDR3 DNA sequence: TGTGCCAGCAGCTTGAGTGGGACAGGAACTAACTATGGCTACACCTTC. Amino acid sequence: CASSLSGTGTNYGYTF.

The genes are TRBV29-1 and TRBJ1-2; D may be TRBD1 (5 bases). V shed 1 base and J shed 2 bases, with 11 bases lying between them. Germline-derived CDR1 and CDR2 are SQVTM and ANQGSEA. The CDR3 has 14 residues. CDR3 DNA: TGCAGCGTTGAAGGGATCGGGGCCAACTATGGCTACACCTTC. This encodes CSVEGIGANYGYTF. Full variable domain (outside the CDR3, taken from reference TRBV29-1 and TRBJ1-2): SAVISQKPSRDICQRGTSLTIQCQVDSQVTMMFWYRQQPGQSLTLIATANQGSEATYESGFVIDKFPISRPNLTFSTLTVSNMSPEDSSIYLCSVEGIGANYGYTFGSGTRLTVV.

This clonotype was recorded a few times. V gene TRBV4-3 combines with J gene TRBJ2-7, with 9 bases that match TRBD1. The CDR3 totals 14 residues. Unmatched junction bases numbered 5, after V lost 4 bases and J lost 4 bases. CDR1 and CDR2 (germline): LGHNA, YSLEER. The CDR3 DNA sequence: TGCGCCAGCAGCCCGGACAGGGGCCATTACGAGCAGTACTTC. Translation: CASSPDRGHYEQYF.

V gene TRBV7-7 combines with J gene TRBJ2-3, with D maybe TRBD2 (6 bases). The CDR3 sequence is 15 residues long. Germline V gene data show CDR1 as SSHAT and CDR2 as FNYEAQ (reference sequence). CDR3 sequence (DNA): TGTGCTAGCGGCTCTGGACTACTTAGCACAGATACGCAGTATTTT. Translating gives CASGSGLLSTDTQYF.

In its sample, this clonotype was seen many times. A clone one base away is much larger, so this may be a read error. This chain joins TRBV29-1 and TRBJ2-5; D remains ambiguous. Germline V gene sequence: CDR1 SQVTM, CDR2 ANQGSEA. V lost 2 bases and J 1 base, leaving 8 bases between the germline ends. This CDR3 has 13 amino acids. CDR3 in DNA: TGCAGCGTTGAAAGTCCAACCCAAGAGACCCAGTACTTC. Translating gives CSVESPTQETQYF. Full variable domain (outside the CDR3, taken from reference TRBV29-1 and TRBJ2-5): SAVISQKPSRDICQRGTSLTIQCQVDSQVTMMFWYRQQPGQSLTLIATANQGSEATYESGFVIDKFPISRPNLTFSTLTVSNMSPEDSSIYLCSVESPTQETQYFGPGTRLLVL.

This rearrangement joins TRBV6-5 to TRBJ1-6; 9 positions match TRBD1. V dropped 7 bases and J dropped 8; count of bases not matched to a gene: 9. The CDR3 sequence is 15 residues long. Per germline, CDR1 MNHEY and CDR2 SVGAGI. The CDR3 nucleotides read TGTGCCAGCACCTTACGTGGGACAGGGCATTCACCCCTCCACTTT. This codes for CASTLRGTGHSPLHF.